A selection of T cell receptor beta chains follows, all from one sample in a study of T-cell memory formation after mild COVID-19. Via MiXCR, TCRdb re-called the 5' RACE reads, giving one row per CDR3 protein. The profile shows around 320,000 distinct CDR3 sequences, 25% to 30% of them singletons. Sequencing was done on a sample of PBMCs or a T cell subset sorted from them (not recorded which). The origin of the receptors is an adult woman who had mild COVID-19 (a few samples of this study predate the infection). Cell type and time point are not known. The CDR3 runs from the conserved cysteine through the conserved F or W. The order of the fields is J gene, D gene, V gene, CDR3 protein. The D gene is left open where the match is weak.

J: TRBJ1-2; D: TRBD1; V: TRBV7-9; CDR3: CASSLGTGGFYGYTF
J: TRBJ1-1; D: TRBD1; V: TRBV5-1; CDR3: CASSRTGVETEAFF
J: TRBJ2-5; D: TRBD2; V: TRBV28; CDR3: CASSSGLAGGPFETQYF
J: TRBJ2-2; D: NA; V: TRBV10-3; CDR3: CAISAGETGELFF
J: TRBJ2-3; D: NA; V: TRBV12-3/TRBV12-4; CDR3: CASSFRVSTDTQYF
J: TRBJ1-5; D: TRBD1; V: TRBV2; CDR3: CASRWSGQGAWPQHF
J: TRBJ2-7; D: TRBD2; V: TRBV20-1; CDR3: CSARVNEVTSGSYEQYF
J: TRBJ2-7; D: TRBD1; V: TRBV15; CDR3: CATSGPIQGAYEQYF
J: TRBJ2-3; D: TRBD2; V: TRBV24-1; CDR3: CATSLSGRSTDTQYF
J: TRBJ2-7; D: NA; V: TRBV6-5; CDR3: CASSLSVAYEQYF
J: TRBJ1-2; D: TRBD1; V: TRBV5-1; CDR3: CASSSPSGQVAGYTF
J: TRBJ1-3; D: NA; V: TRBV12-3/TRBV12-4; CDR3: CASSSLTGSGNTIYF
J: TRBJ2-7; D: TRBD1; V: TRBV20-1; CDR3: CSARERRTGHYEQYF
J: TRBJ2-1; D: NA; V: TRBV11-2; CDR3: CASSLARVGNEQFF
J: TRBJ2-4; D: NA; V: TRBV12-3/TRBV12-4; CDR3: CASSLDIQYF
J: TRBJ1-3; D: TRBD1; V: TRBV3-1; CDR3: CASSPTTGNPGNTIYF
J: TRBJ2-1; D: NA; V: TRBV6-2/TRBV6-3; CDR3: CASSYGAELGHNEQFF
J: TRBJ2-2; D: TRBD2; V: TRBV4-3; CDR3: CASSQDRSIAGNTGELFF
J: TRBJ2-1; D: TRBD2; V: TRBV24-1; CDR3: CATGTSGRLGYNEQFF
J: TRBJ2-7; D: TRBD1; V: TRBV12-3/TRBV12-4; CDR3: CASSSSRGQGNSPPYEQYF
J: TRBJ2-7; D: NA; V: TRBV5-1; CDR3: CASSLYPAEQYF
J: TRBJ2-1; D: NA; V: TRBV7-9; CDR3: CASSLSGVNYNEQFF
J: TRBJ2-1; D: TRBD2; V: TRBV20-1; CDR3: CSARDLAGVLDEQFF
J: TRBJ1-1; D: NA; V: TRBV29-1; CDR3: CSVETDLNTEAFF
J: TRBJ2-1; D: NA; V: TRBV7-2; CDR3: CASSLSGEGSYNEQFF
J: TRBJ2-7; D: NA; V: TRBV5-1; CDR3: CASSPTGTPPYEQYF
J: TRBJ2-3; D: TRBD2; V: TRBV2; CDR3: CASRGLAFTDTQYF